The rows below give T cell receptor beta chains drawn from one sample of a study of blood T cell repertoires in COVID-19. Generated by immunoSEQ multiplex PCR, the TCRdb table keeps only in-frame clones and is missing some. The sample contains a few hundred thousand clones, about 90% of which appear only once. The sequenced material came from PBMCs or T cells enriched from blood (not recorded which). These TCRs come from a woman aged 30 to 39 who had recovered from COVID-19. Each CDR3 is given with its conserved first and last residue. D genes are given only for firm matches. Size values are once, few and many counts, or a class for expanded clones, and some rows have none.

>TRBV7-3|TRBJ2-7|TRBD2|-
CASSPTSGGVYEQYF
TGTGCCAGCAGCCCCACCAGCGGGGGTGTATACGAGCAGTACTTC
>TRBV7-9|TRBJ2-5|TRBD2|few
CASSLGTSVQETQYF
TGTGCCAGCAGCTTAGGGACTAGCGTCCAAGAGACCCAGTACTTC
>TRBV5-8|TRBJ1-2|-|-
CASSPPGRRGYTF
TGTGCCAGCAGCCCACCAGGGCGTCGCGGCTACACCTTC
>TRBV20-1|TRBJ1-2|-|-
CSARVARGYTF
TGCAGTGCTAGAGTTGCGAGGGGCTACACCTTC
>TRBV6-6|TRBJ1-2|-|-
CASSYSHGYTF
TGTGCCAGCAGCTACAGCCATGGCTACACCTTC
>TRBV5-1|TRBJ2-3|TRBD2|once
CASRPGGTNTDTQYF
TGCGCCAGCAGGCCCGGGGGGACTAACACAGATACGCAGTATTTT
>TRBV11-2|TRBJ2-7|-|-
CASSLGIGGAYEQYF
TGTGCCAGCAGCTTAGGGATCGGAGGGGCCTACGAGCAGTACTTC
>TRBV2|TRBJ1-2|-|-
CASRRGQDLYGYTF
TGTGCCAGCAGAAGAGGACAAGATCTCTATGGCTACACCTTC
>TRBV9|TRBJ2-2|TRBD1|-
CASSEGDRGITGELFF
TGTGCCAGCAGCGAGGGGGACAGGGGGATCACCGGGGAGCTGTTTTTT
>TRBV3-1/TRBV3-2|TRBJ1-2|-|-
CASSQGGWDISF
TGTGCCAGCAGCCAAGGGGGCTGGGACATCTCGTTC
>TRBV19|TRBJ1-1|TRBD1|-
CASSMTGIIRTEAFF
TGTGCCAGTAGTATGACAGGGATTATTCGCACTGAAGCTTTCTTT
>TRBV3-1/TRBV3-2|TRBJ1-2|-|-
CASSQLVSYGYTF
TGTGCCAGCAGCCAATTAGTAAGTTATGGCTACACCTTC
>TRBV5-1|TRBJ1-2|TRBD1|-
CASSLSGQMNGYTF
TGCGCCAGCAGCTTGTCGGGACAGATGAATGGCTACACCTTC
>TRBV12-2|TRBJ1-5|-|-
CASRLELGVYRGLDSNQPQHF
TGTGCAAGTCGCTTAGAATTAGGGGTATACAGGGGACTGGACTCCAATCAGCCCCAGCATTTT
>TRBV27|TRBJ2-7|TRBD1|-
CASSLRGQVYEQYF
TGTGCCAGCAGTTTAAGGGGACAGGTCTACGAGCAGTACTTC
>TRBV27|TRBJ1-2|TRBD1|once
CASSSGGQRNYGYTF
TGTGCCAGCAGTTCAGGGGGCCAACGGAACTATGGCTACACCTTC
>TRBV9|TRBJ1-2|-|-
CASSVIGGPETF
TGTGCCAGCAGCGTCATCGGCGGTCCAGAAACCTTC
>TRBV7-6|TRBJ1-2|TRBD1|-
CASSLLGRGHHYGYTF
TGTGCCAGCAGCTTATTGGGCAGGGGGCATCACTATGGCTACACCTTC
>TRBV9|TRBJ2-7|TRBD1|-
CASSGNPKATGAYEQYF
TGTGCCAGCAGCGGAAATCCAAAGGCGACAGGGGCCTACGAGCAGTACTTC
>TRBV10-3|TRBJ2-3|-|-
CAISDGGPRDTQYF
TGTGCCATCAGTGACGGGGGGCCGAGAGATACGCAGTATTTT
>TRBV1|TRBJ2-3|-|-
CTSSQIAGTSGGHSTDTQYF
TGCACCAGCAGCCAAATTGCCGGGACTAGCGGGGGGCACAGCACAGATACGCAGTATTTT
>TRBV7-8|TRBJ2-1|-|-
CASSLGARNNEQFF
TGTGCCAGCAGCTTAGGGGCAAGAAACAATGAGCAGTTCTTC
>TRBV28|TRBJ1-5|-|-
CASSLRIRGASNQPQHF
TGTGCCAGCAGTTTACGGATACGGGGGGCGAGCAATCAGCCCCAGCATTTT
>TRBV28|TRBJ2-1|-|-
CASSSSGGRTYNEQFF
TGTGCCAGCAGTTCCTCCGGGGGGCGAACCTACAATGAGCAGTTCTTC
>TRBV29-1|TRBJ1-2|-|-
CSVGGGVGYGYTF
TGCAGCGTTGGGGGGGGAGTGGGCTATGGCTACACCTTC
>TRBV5-5|TRBJ1-1|-|-
CASSLLGYTEAFF
TGTGCCAGCAGCTTGCTCGGTTACACTGAAGCTTTCTTT
>TRBV27|TRBJ2-3|TRBD1|-
CASSSLTGGRDTQYF
TGTGCCAGCAGTTCGCTGACAGGGGGTAGAGATACGCAGTATTTT
>TRBV6-2/TRBV6-3|TRBJ1-1|-|-
CASSYGSGVTEAFF
TGTGCCAGCAGTTACGGTTCGGGGGTCACTGAAGCTTTCTTT
>TRBV6-6|TRBJ1-2|-|-
CASSLEGYGYTF
TGTGCCAGCAGCCTCGAGGGTTATGGCTACACCTTC